This T cell receptor beta chain was retrieved from a study of blood T cell repertoires in COVID-19. The wider study: The origin of the acute and convalescent COVID-19 samples was the United States, Italy and Spain.

Method: immunoSEQ multiplex PCR; TCRdb's copy keeps in-frame clones and lacks some. The table shows 120,000 or so clones, with over 75% occurring only once. V gave up 1 base and J gave up 5 bases, with 8 bases separating them. Germline V gene sequence: CDR1 KGHSH, CDR2 LQKENI. CDR3 length equals 13 residues. The sequence came from a woman in her sixties with acute or convalescent COVID-19. Sequenced input: peripheral blood. The rearrangement joins TRBV18 to TRBJ1-1; perhaps TRBD1 as D (6 bases). The CDR3 sequence: CASSPRQGTEAFF. The DNA of the CDR3 is TGTGCCAGCTCACCACGGCAGGGGACTGAAGCTTTCTTT.